This note documents a single T cell receptor (beta chain) sequence. The entry originates in a study of blood T cell repertoires in COVID-19. Overall study context: Collection of acute and convalescent COVID-19 samples took place in the United States, Italy and Spain.

CDR1 and CDR2 (germline): SGHTA, FQGTGA. Trimming took off 1 base at V and 6 bases at J, with 6 bases between the two ends. CDR3 length: 13 residues. How the authors handled the data: Reference gene primer amplification gave estimated nucleated cell counts. Assay: immunoSEQ multiplex PCR; the TCRdb copy retains only in-frame clones and omits some. That table supplies the V and J calls and clone size; D and trimming were determined from the DNA. The table records about 140,000 clones, 88% of them present only once. This clonotype was obtained from a woman aged 60-70 years with acute or convalescent COVID-19. The specimen was peripheral blood. J is TRBJ2-2 and V is TRBV7-3; no clear D. CDR3 bases: TGTGCCAGCAGCTTAATGTCTCCCGGGGAGCTGTTTTTT. Protein: CASSLMSPGELFF.